This note documents a single T cell receptor (beta chain) sequence. Its antigen is not known. This entry belongs to a study of CXCR3-negative and CXCR3-positive naive CD8 T cells. Turning to the study itself: Per-library TRB read counts averaged about 1.5 +/- 0.3 million, adding up to about 150 million in total. Study-level results: For CXCR3-positive naive cells, TRB CDR3s were more hydrophobic than those of CXCR3-negative naive cells. Cryopreserved PBMCs had partly decreased CXCR3 expression; fresh PBMCs were used in most assays. Memory CD8+ T cell repertoires were far less diverse than both naive subsets.

Naive cells were sorted as CD45RO-, CCR7+, CD27+ and CD95-. CDR3 length equals 13 residues. TRB cDNA libraries were made by UMI-labeled 5' RACE. For each CDR3 protein, TCRdb gives one entry from its re-call of the 5' RACE reads, without DNA. This sample's table reports about 57,000 distinct CDR3 sequences. The gene calls are TRBV12-3 or TRBV12-4 and TRBJ2-7; TCRdb lists TRBD1, though no DNA is available to test this call. The source material was naive CXCR3+ CD8+ T cells from blood. Described subset: CD45RO-CCR7+CD27+CD95- naive CD8+ T cells expressing CXCR3 (TNR3+). The sequence came from a human donor in good health. Some clones in this sample may be carry-over from other donors' samples. CDR3 sequence: CASSYQGPYEQYF.